This TCR beta chain was identified during a study of regulatory T cells in long-lasting Graves disease. Findings and limits, study-wide: Persistent cases of Graves' showed reduced TCR diversity relative to newly diagnosed patients.

This clonotype has a handful of counts. Its specificity is unknown. A much more abundant neighbour one base away suggests this may be a read error. Library construction for TCR beta used iRepertoire HTBI primers and Arm-PCR of CDR3 regions. One entry per CDR3 protein results from TCRdb running MiXCR on the multiplex PCR reads. The data contain 250,000 to 300,000 distinct CDR3 sequences, about 17% of them seen just once; the ten biggest clones take up roughly 15%. Time point meaning: newly diagnosed GD, antithyroid drugs for less than 3 months. Preparation of the TCR library used RNA extracted from PBMCs. In each case, Graves' disease was diagnosed per American Thyroid Association guidelines. This same sample was also part of a study on T cells in Graves' hyperthyroidism and ophthalmopathy.

Sequenced material: peripheral blood mononuclear cells (PBMCs), taken at new diagnosis, from a patient treated with antithyroid drugs. The source of this sequence is a woman aged 30 to 39 with Graves disease.

For the CDR3, the DNA is TGTGCCAGCGACGGGACTAGCGGATACAATGAGCAGCTCTTC. Translated: CASDGTSGYNEQLF. This chain joins TRBV2 and TRBJ2-1, with TRBD2 identical over 11 bases. The germline V gene has CDR1 SNHLY and CDR2 FYNNEI. This CDR3 is built from 14 residues.